The source of this T cell receptor beta chain is a study of shared clonotypes between healthy human individuals. Study observations and caveats: Depth was large, yet rarefaction showed that sorted-subset sequencing was incomplete.

Sequenced by immunoSEQ multiplex PCR; TCRdb stores in-frame clones only, minus some. The table lists 2 million to 2.5 million clones, 95% of them singletons, with roughly 0.13% in the top ten. Germline values: CDR1 SNHLY, CDR2 FYNNEI. This CDR3 comprises 14 residues. J lost 0 bases, V lost 6 bases, and 5 bases had no gene match. Of note for this clone: What it binds is unknown. This sample includes further DNA sequences coding for the same CDR3.

This receptor was identified in a man between 18 and 29 years old in good health. The genes are TRBV2 and TRBJ2-7; TRBD1 agrees at 7 bases. The material sequenced was naive CD4+ T cells sorted from blood. Subset noted: CD45RA+ positively selected. CDR3 loop: CASRKGQSSYEQYF. The DNA for the CDR3 is TGTGCCAGCAGAAAGGGACAGAGCTCCTACGAGCAGTACTTC.